Here is one T cell receptor beta chain with its context. Antigen: not known. This specimen includes other DNA sequences encoding the same CDR3. This entry is derived from a study of shared clonotypes between healthy human individuals. Whole-study context: Aged 18 to 49, the donors were a couple of women and a few men. The study used three CD4 naive, three CD4 memory, two CD8 naive and one CD8 memory plate per donor. Findings and caveats of the study: The generation probabilities recorded for non-shared clonotypes fell below those of clonotypes shared by all four donors.

This CDR3 has 13 amino acids. V lost 0 bases and J lost 4, with 5 bases in between. Germline CDR1 is SGDLS and CDR2 is YYNGEE. Subsets obtained from CD4+ cells comprised CD45RA+ naive and CD45RA-negative memory cells. Clones were read by immunoSEQ multiplex PCR, and TCRdb kept only the in-frame ones, dropping some. The sample holds roughly 2.6 million clones, 90% to 95% seen once. Sequences were obtained from naive CD4+ T cells sorted from blood. Documented subset: CD45RA+ positively selected. The chain is built from TRBV9 and TRBJ2-1; D remains ambiguous. The receptor was derived from a man between 18 and 29 years old in good health. The chain's CDR3 is CASSVAGYNEQFF. CDR3 nucleotides: TGTGCCAGCAGCGTAGCCGGTTACAATGAGCAGTTCTTC.